This record concerns one T cell receptor (beta chain) sequence. Its antigen remains unidentified. Base qualities are not at hand, and no much larger clone is one base apart. One collaborating source in Seattle enrolled patients while the patients were actively infected and followed the patients over time throughout the course of disease. The collaborating institutions used their own protocols to collect whole blood in K2EDTA tubes. For TCRbeta analysis, collaborator samples were shipped as frozen whole blood, as isolated PBMCs, or as DNA extracted from either sample type. This sample is part of a study of blood T cell repertoires in COVID-19 (dated by TCRdb to the early 2020s). About the full investigation: Samples covering the acute and convalescent phases of COVID-19 were provided by collaborators in the United States, Italy and Spain. Nearly every sample came with metadata listing a de-identified subject ID, COVID-19 status, age in years and sex. The material from the prospective study consisted of cDNA or gDNA derived from T cells, B-cell-depleted T cells, or PBMCs. Subjects who had been exposed to COVID-19, were actively infected with it, or had recovered from it provided the deeply sampled blood TCRbeta repertoires that made up the dataset. The repertoires were made available in a free public database intended to serve as a resource for research on the immune response to SARS-CoV-2. HLA class I and class II types, where available, came from metadata supplied by the sample provider rather than from assay-based typing. The samples were drawn from the first 160 participants of the ongoing ImmuneRACE study and from some 1,300 subjects provided by 6 global collaborators. The research as a whole found: The quantity of clinical and demographic metadata differed by source and by participant and was supplied without curation.

The germline V end is reduced by 4 bases and the J end by 4 bases; junction bases left unmatched: 7. Sequences SGHRS (CDR1) and YFSETQ (CDR2) are obtained from the germline V gene. From its cysteine to its phenylalanine, the CDR3 spans 14 amino acids. The kept DNA is CDR3 alone, 42 bases in frame from the first base. TCRbeta CDR3 regions were amplified from genomic DNA by means of the immunoSEQ Assay, a bias-controlled multiplex PCR. Regarding the original processing steps: Within the assay, amplification of reference gene primers was used to estimate how many nucleated cells each sample contained. To quantify the absolute abundance of each unique TCRbeta CDR3 rearrangement, sequence reads were collapsed and filtered. For each sample, productive Simpson clonality was calculated as the square root of Simpson's diversity index across productive rearrangements. Not all clones reach the TCRdb copy of this immuneACCESS table, which keeps in-frame sequences only. Checked studies attribute under half of the gap to unresolved V genes and leave the rest unexplained. The V and J calls and clone size are taken from that table; D and trimming were inferred from the DNA. The sample table lists approximately 230,000 clones, more than 70% of them with a count of one. In total, the top ten clones hold around 6.3% of the sample.

The specimen sequenced was peripheral blood. Here the chain combines TRBV5-1 and TRBJ1-1, and 7 bases in between align with TRBD1. This receptor was taken from a woman aged 25 to 39 with COVID-19, enrolled during active disease. The DNA is as follows: TGCGCCAGCAGCCCCCAGACAGGGACCACTGAAGCTTTCTTT. Its amino acids are CASSPQTGTTEAFF.